These 31 T cell receptor beta chains were sequenced from one sample in a study of T cells in Graves' hyperthyroidism and ophthalmopathy. Amplification of TCR beta CDR3 regions was performed using RNA transcripts as template. TCR CDR3 regions were first amplified by RT-PCR with HTBI primers. MiXCR, run by TCRdb on the multiplex PCR reads, gives a single entry per CDR3 protein. This sample has about 720,000 distinct CDR3 sequences, with roughly 17% found just once. Sequenced material: blood. The source of these receptors is a man aged 18 to 30 with Graves' hyperthyroidism.

The chain employs TRBV6-2 or TRBV6-3 and TRBJ2-1; 9 nucleotides match TRBD1. The end of the DNA aligns better with TRBJ2-7, so the J call may be wrong. This CDR3 region has 14 residues. Per germline, CDR1 MNHEY and CDR2 SVGEGT. The CDR3 nucleotides read TGTGCCAGCAGACCCGGGACAGGGTCCAATGAGCAGTACTTC. It is translated as CASRPGTGSNEQYF.

This clonotype was observed many times. The V and J genes are TRBV5-1 and TRBJ1-1; TRBD1 matches at 8 bases. This CDR3 comprises 15 residues. Germline CDR1 SGHRS, CDR2 YFSETQ. J gave up 4 bases and V 4 bases, and 9 bases lay outside the gene matches. CDR3 nucleotides: TGCGCCAGCAGCGAGGGACAGGCTGGGGTCACTGAAGCTTTCTTT. This gives the protein CASSEGQAGVTEAFF.

The rearrangement links TRBV6-5 to TRBJ2-7; unclear D gene. Germline CDR1 reads MNHEY; CDR2 reads SVGAGI. Trimming removed 0 bases from V and 3 bases from J, with 6 bases in between. CDR3 length: 13 residues. The CDR3 region is CASSYSLGYEQYF. The CDR3 DNA reads TGTGCCAGCAGTTACTCGCTCGGCTACGAGCAGTACTTC.

V and J are TRBV6-1 and TRBJ2-7, with 10 bases that match TRBD2. Trimming removed 6 bases from V and 2 bases from J; junction bases left unmatched: 7. The CDR3 extends over 15 amino acids. Per the germline V gene, CDR1 is MNHNS and CDR2 is SASEGT. DNA for the CDR3: TGTGCCAGCAGGCCCACTAGCGGGAATACCTACGAGCAGTACTTC. Amino acids: CASRPTSGNTYEQYF.

This clonotype turned up a few times. V is TRBV6-1 and J is TRBJ2-1; the match to TRBD1 covers 9 bases. This CDR3 is 16 amino acids long. Germline V lookup: CDR1 MNHNS, CDR2 SASEGT. With V trimmed by 7 bases and J by 6 bases, 13 bases remained unmatched. The CDR3 DNA sequence: TGTGCCAGCACCTTTCGGAGGGGACAGGGACCCAATGAGCAGTTCTTC. As protein: CASTFRRGQGPNEQFF.

The sample holds a few counts of this clonotype. The chain combines TRBV9 with TRBJ2-3; 12 bases line up with TRBD2. Germline V gene sequence: CDR1 SGDLS, CDR2 YYNGEE. The trim removed 3 bases at V and 5 bases at J, leaving 7 bases unmatched. The CDR3 covers 16 residues. The CDR3 coding sequence is TGTGCCAGCAGCGGGCTAGCGGGAGGGCCTCTAGATACGCAGTATTTT. Encoded protein: CASSGLAGGPLDTQYF.

A few counts support this clonotype. V gene TRBV11-2 combines with J gene TRBJ1-3; possibly TRBD1 for D (6 bases). The CDR3 has 15 amino acids. V lost 4 bases and J lost 4, with 14 bases in between. Germline-derived CDR1 and CDR2 are SGHAT and FQNNGV. CDR3 sequence reads: CASSSVRGTGNTIYF. In DNA form, the CDR3 reads TGTGCCAGCAGCTCTGTAAGGGGGACCGGAAACACCATATATTTT.

This clonotype has a count of ten or more. The V and J genes are TRBV7-2 and TRBJ1-5, with 7 bases identical to TRBD1. Losses at the gene ends were 2 bases for V and 5 bases for J; bases not matched to a gene: 6. This CDR3 has 15 residues. Looked up from germline, CDR1 is SGHTA and CDR2 is FQGNSA. The CDR3 loop reads CASSLSLTGHQPQHF. The CDR3 DNA reads as TGTGCCAGCAGCTTATCACTGACAGGGCATCAGCCCCAGCATTTT.

CDR3 sequence: CASSTYGELFF. The CDR3 DNA reads TGTGCCAGCAGCACTTACGGGGAGCTGTTTTTT. The chain recombines TRBV27 with TRBJ2-2; D not certain. CDR1 and CDR2 from the germline V gene are MNHEY and SMNVEV (reference sequence). The V end was cut by 6 bases, the J end by 7 bases, with 6 bases between. The length of the CDR3 is 11 residues.

This clonotype was seen many times. The chain uses TRBV24-1 and TRBJ2-7; tentatively, D is TRBD1 (5 bases). This CDR3 is built from 14 residues. V lost 6 bases to trimming and J lost 5 bases, with 16 bases between them. The V gene's germline CDR1 is KGHDR and CDR2 SFDVKD. CDR3 residues: CATSPGPSGDEQYF. The CDR3 coding sequence is TGTGCCACCAGTCCAGGGCCTTCTGGGGACGAGCAGTACTTC.

The chain has TRBV7-9 and TRBJ2-1, with unresolved D. The CDR3 covers 12 residues. V lost 5 bases, J lost 6 bases, and 8 bases lay in between. Per germline, CDR1 SEHNR and CDR2 FQNEAQ (reference sequence). The CDR3 is CASSPVFNEQFF. DNA for the CDR3: TGTGCCAGCAGCCCCGTCTTCAATGAGCAGTTCTTC.

This clonotype was seen many times. J is TRBJ2-3 and V is TRBV7-8; D gene uncertain. With 5 bases removed from V and 0 bases from J, the gap between germline ends came to 12 bases. This CDR3 is built from 15 residues. The germline V gene encodes CDR1 SGHVS and CDR2 FQNEAQ. CDR3: CASSLRGPSTDTQYF. The CDR3 DNA reads as TGTGCCAGCAGCCTTCGTGGGCCTAGCACAGATACGCAGTATTTT.

This clonotype showed up just a few times. The chain couples TRBV20-1 to TRBJ2-6; 7 bases align to TRBD1. The CDR3 covers 15 residues. Germline V gene sequence: CDR1 DFQATT, CDR2 SNEGSKA (reference sequence). After removal of 6 bases from V and 1 base from J, the junction contained 6 bases not matched to a gene. The DNA of the CDR3 is TGCAGTGCCAGGAAGGGGGCATCTGGGGCCAACGTCCTGACTTTC. Encoded protein: CSARKGASGANVLTF.

This clonotype was observed a single time. The chain employs TRBV25-1 and TRBJ2-1; 9 bases fit TRBD1. Per the germline V gene, CDR1 is MGHDK and CDR2 is SYGVNS. The CDR3 runs 12 residues. The V segment lost 2 bases and the J segment 15 bases; nucleotides outside the gene matches: 5. Here the CDR3 reads CASSETTGGLFF. The CDR3 region has the DNA TGTGCCAGCAGTGAAACTACAGGGGGCCTGTTCTTC.

This clonotype was counted ten times or more. J is TRBJ1-2 and V is TRBV18; 7 positions agree with TRBD1. CDR1 is KGHSH, CDR2 LQKENI, per germline. The CDR3 consists of 13 residues. The V gene end was trimmed by 1 base and the J gene end by 4 bases; junction bases not matched to a gene: 0. The CDR3 reads CASSPQGAYGYTF. The CDR3 DNA reads as TGTGCCAGCTCACCACAGGGGGCCTATGGCTACACCTTC.

This clonotype was detected ten times or more. The chain has TRBV27 and TRBJ2-7; D might be TRBD1 (6 bases). This CDR3 region has 13 residues. CDR1 MNHEY and CDR2 SMNVEV come from the germline V gene (reference sequence). V lost 6 bases, J lost 2 bases, and 11 bases lay in between. In DNA, the CDR3 is TGTGCCAGCAGGGCAGGGACAACCTACGAGCAGTACTTC. Protein product: CASRAGTTYEQYF.

This clonotype showed up just a few times. The chain employs TRBV6-1 and TRBJ2-2, with D hard to call. CDR3 length: 14 residues. Germline CDR1 reads MNHNS; CDR2 reads SASEGT. V was shortened by 7 bases and J by 2 bases, with 11 bases between the two germline ends. DNA for the CDR3: TGTGCCAGCACTCAACATAGTAACACCGGGGAGCTGTTTTTT. It codes for CASTQHSNTGELFF.

The DNA for the CDR3 is TGTGCCAGCAGCCATACCCCGGGCAGGGACAACTACGAGCAGTACTTC. As protein: CASSHTPGRDNYEQYF. V gene TRBV14 combines with J gene TRBJ2-7; the D gene is possibly TRBD1 (6 bases). Trimming removed 3 bases at V and 3 bases at J, with 18 bases between. This CDR3 comprises 16 residues. Germline CDR1 is SGHDN and CDR2 is FVKESK.

This clonotype has at least ten counts. CDR3 DNA sequence: TGCAGTGCTCGTTCATTGAATGACTACAATGAGCAGTTCTTC. It specifies CSARSLNDYNEQFF. The chain uses TRBV20-1 and TRBJ2-1, with unresolved D. The CDR3 length is 14 residues. Germline CDR1 reads DFQATT; CDR2 reads SNEGSKA (reference sequence). The ends were cut back, 5 bases at V and 3 bases at J, with 14 bases in the middle.

This clonotype was picked up a small number of times. J is TRBJ2-5 and V is TRBV24-1; D uncertain. V was clipped by 3 bases and J by 1 base, with 8 bases between them. The CDR3 has 14 residues. Looked up from germline, CDR1 is KGHDR and CDR2 is SFDVKD. CDR3 in amino acids: CATSDRAVQETQYF. The CDR3 bases are TGTGCCACCAGTGATAGGGCAGTCCAAGAGACCCAGTACTTC.

The V call is TRBV20-1, the J call TRBJ1-1; 9 bases fit TRBD1. CDR3 length equals 14 residues. The J segment lost 6 bases and the V segment lost 4 bases, leaving 9 bases of the junction unmatched. Germline V gene sequence: CDR1 DFQATT, CDR2 SNEGSKA (reference sequence). CDR3 region: CSATGGQGVAEAFF. The CDR3 DNA reads as TGCAGTGCTACGGGGGGACAGGGCGTCGCTGAAGCTTTCTTT.

This clonotype was observed at least ten times. The rearrangement links TRBV7-2 to TRBJ1-5; 7 bases map to TRBD1. This CDR3 spans 15 amino acids. CDR1 and CDR2 from the germline V gene are SGHTA and FQGNSA. J was trimmed by 6 bases and V by 5 bases; bases with no gene match: 10. Written as DNA, the CDR3 is TGTGCCAGCAGCCGTCAGGGGGGGGTTCGTCAGCCCCAGCATTTT. It translates to CASSRQGGVRQPQHF.

The V call is TRBV18, the J call TRBJ1-1, with 9 bases lining up with TRBD1. Germline assignment: CDR1 KGHSH and CDR2 LQKENI. Germline trimming cut 8 bases from V and 4 bases from J; bases unmatched to any gene: 14. The CDR3 is made up of 16 amino acids. The CDR3 reads CASHPTTGTGFTEAFF. Here the CDR3 DNA reads TGTGCCAGCCACCCAACCACCGGGACAGGGTTCACTGAAGCTTTCTTT.

The chain recombines TRBV24-1 with TRBJ1-2, with D possibly matching TRBD1 (5 bases). The V gene lost 9 bases and the J gene lost 8 bases, with 12 bases spanning the gap. The CDR3 sequence is 11 residues long. CDR1 is KGHDR and CDR2 is SFDVKD in the germline V gene. CDR3 sequence reads: CATPGRGGYTF. The CDR3 bases are TGTGCCACCCCAGGGAGAGGGGGCTACACCTTC.

The V call is TRBV27, the J call TRBJ2-5; TRBD2 matches at 7 bases. CDR1 is MNHEY and CDR2 is SMNVEV in the germline V gene (reference sequence). After removal of 3 bases from V and 3 bases from J, the junction contained 10 bases not matched to a gene. This CDR3 contains 16 residues. Here the CDR3 reads CASSFRLAGDKETQYF. CDR3 DNA: TGTGCCAGCAGTTTTCGGTTGGCGGGAGACAAAGAGACCCAGTACTTC.

This clonotype was counted many times. The chain recombines TRBV20-1 with TRBJ2-3, with D tentatively TRBD1 (6 bases). The CDR3 is 13 amino acids. Germline V gene data show CDR1 as DFQATT and CDR2 as SNEGSKA (reference sequence). Here the CDR3 DNA reads TGCAGCGTAACAGGGAGAGTTACAGATACGCAGTATTTT. Translation: CSVTGRVTDTQYF.

This clonotype was picked up many times. J is TRBJ2-1 and V is TRBV2, with D perhaps being TRBD1 or TRBD2 (5 bases each). V lost 8 bases, J lost 7 bases, and 18 bases lay in between. Germline assignment: CDR1 SNHLY and CDR2 FYNNEI. This CDR3 contains 14 residues. CDR3: CASRDGASLNEQFF. In nucleotides, the CDR3 is TGTGCCAGCCGGGACGGAGCAAGCCTGAATGAGCAGTTCTTC.

This clonotype has just a few counts. V gene TRBV3-1 combines with J gene TRBJ1-3; no clear D gene. Trimming took off 1 base at V and 10 bases at J, with 14 bases between the two ends. Germline loops: CDR1 LGHDT, CDR2 YNNKEL (reference sequence). The CDR3 has 14 amino acids. CDR3 bases: TGTGCCAGCAGCCAAGGGACTGGGGAGTTAACCATATATTTT. Its protein is CASSQGTGELTIYF.

This clonotype was counted only a few times. This sequence joins TRBV20-1 and TRBJ2-2; TRBD2 agrees at 13 bases. With V trimmed by 4 bases and J by 6 bases, 5 bases remained unmatched. The germline V gene has CDR1 DFQATT and CDR2 SNEGSKA (reference sequence). This CDR3 is 15 amino acids long. The CDR3 coding sequence is TGCAGTGCTACTCCGGGACTAGCGGGATCCGGGGAGCTGTTTTTT. It is translated as CSATPGLAGSGELFF.

This clonotype was detected many times. V gene TRBV11-2 combines with J gene TRBJ2-1, with 8 bases fitting TRBD2. This CDR3 has 15 residues. Germline CDR1 and CDR2: SGHAT and FQNNGV. With 2 bases clipped from V and 5 bases from J, the junction kept 5 bases outside the gene matches. The CDR3 DNA follows: TGTGCCAGCAGCTTATACGGGAGGGCCGACAATGAGCAGTTCTTC. Translated, it gives CASSLYGRADNEQFF.

This chain uses TRBV10-2 with TRBJ2-7; D call uncertain. CDR1 and CDR2 (germline): WSHSY, SAAADI. This CDR3 contains 16 residues. V gave up 0 bases and J gave up 3 bases, with 15 bases separating them. The CDR3 DNA follows: TGCGCCAGCAGTGAGTCAAAGACATGGGGATTCTACGAGCAGTACTTC. This gives the protein CASSESKTWGFYEQYF.